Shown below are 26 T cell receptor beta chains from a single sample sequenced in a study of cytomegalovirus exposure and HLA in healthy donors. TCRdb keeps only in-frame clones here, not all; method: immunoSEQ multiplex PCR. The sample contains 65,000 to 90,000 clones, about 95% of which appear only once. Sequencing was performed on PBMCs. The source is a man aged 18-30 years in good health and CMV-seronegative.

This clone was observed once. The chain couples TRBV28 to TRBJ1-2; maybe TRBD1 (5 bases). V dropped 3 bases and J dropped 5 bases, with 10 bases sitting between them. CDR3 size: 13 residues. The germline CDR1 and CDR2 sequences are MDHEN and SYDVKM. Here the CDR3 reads CASSFTRVYGYTF. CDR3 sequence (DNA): TGTGCCAGCAGTTTTACCAGGGTTTATGGCTACACCTTC.

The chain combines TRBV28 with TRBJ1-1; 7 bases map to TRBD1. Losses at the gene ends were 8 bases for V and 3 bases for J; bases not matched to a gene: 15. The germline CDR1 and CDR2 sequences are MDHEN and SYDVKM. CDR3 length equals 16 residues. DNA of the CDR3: TGTGCCAGCTGGTCCGGGACAGCGGCCGGTGACACTGAAGCTTTCTTT. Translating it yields CASWSGTAAGDTEAFF. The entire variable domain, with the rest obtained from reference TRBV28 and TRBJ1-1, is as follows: DVKVTQSSRYLVKRTGEKVFLECVQDMDHENMFWYRQDPGLGLRLIYFSYDVKMKEKGDIPEGYSVSREKKERFSLILESASTNQTSMYLCASWSGTAAGDTEAFFGQGTRLTVV.

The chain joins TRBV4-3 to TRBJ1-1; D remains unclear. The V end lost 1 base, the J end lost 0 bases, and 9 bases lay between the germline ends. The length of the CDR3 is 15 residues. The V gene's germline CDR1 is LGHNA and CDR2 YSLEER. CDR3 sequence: CASSQGVALNTEAFF. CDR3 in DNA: TGCGCCAGCAGCCAAGGGGTAGCGCTGAACACTGAAGCTTTCTTT.

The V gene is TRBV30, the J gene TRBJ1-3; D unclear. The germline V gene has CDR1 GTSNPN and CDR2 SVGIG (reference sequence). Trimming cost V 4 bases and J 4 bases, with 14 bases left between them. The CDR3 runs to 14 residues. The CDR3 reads CAWTHRRVGNTIYF. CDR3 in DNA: TGTGCCTGGACCCACAGACGAGTAGGAAACACCATATATTTT.

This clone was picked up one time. CDR3 in DNA: TGTGCCAGCAGCAACGAGTGGGGAGGTCTTCAGCCCCAGCATTTT. This codes for CASSNEWGGLQPQHF. The chain joins TRBV6-5 to TRBJ1-5; D gene unclear. The CDR3 covers 15 residues. From germline, CDR1 is MNHEY and CDR2 SVGAGI. The V end lost 6 bases, the J end lost 6 bases, and 18 bases lay between the germline ends.

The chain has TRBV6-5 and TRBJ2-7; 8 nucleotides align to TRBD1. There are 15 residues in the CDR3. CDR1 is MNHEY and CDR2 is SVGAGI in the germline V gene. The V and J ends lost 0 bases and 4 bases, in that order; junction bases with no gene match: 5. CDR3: CASSYSTGVRYEQYF. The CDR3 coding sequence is TGTGCCAGCAGTTACTCGACAGGGGTAAGGTACGAGCAGTACTTC.

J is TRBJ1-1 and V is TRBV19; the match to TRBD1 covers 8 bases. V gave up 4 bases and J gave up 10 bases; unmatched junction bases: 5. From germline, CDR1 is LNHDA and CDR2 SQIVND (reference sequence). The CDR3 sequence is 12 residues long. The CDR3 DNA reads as TGTGCCAGTAGTAGCTCGGACAGGGCAGCTTTCTTT. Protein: CASSSSDRAAFF.

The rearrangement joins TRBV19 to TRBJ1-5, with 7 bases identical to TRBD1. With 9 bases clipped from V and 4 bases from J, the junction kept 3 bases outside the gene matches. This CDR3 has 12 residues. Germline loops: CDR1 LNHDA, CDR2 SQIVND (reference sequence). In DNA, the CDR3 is TGTGCCAGCCGGGACAGAAATCAGCCCCAGCATTTT. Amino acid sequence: CASRDRNQPQHF.

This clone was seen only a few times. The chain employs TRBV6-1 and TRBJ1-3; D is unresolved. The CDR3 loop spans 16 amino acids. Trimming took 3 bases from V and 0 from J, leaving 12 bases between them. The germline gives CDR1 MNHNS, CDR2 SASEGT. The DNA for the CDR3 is TGTGCCAGCAGTGACCAGGACTTAAGCTCTGGAAACACCATATATTTT. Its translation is CASSDQDLSSGNTIYF.

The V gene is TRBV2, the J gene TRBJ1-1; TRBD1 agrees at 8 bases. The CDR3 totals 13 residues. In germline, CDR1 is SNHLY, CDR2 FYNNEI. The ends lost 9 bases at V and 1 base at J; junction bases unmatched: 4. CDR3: CASAGTGNTEAFF. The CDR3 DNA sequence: TGTGCCAGTGCCGGGACAGGGAACACTGAAGCTTTCTTT.

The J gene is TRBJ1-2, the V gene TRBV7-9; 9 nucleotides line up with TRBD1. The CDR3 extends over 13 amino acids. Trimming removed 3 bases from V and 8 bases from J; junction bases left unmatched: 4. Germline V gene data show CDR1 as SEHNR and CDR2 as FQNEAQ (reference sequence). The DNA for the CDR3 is TGTGCCAGCAGCTTTACCGGGACAGGGGGCTACACCTTC. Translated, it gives CASSFTGTGGYTF. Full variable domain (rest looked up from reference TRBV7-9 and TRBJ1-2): DTGVSQNPRHKITKRGQNVTFRCDPISEHNRLYWYRQTLGQGPEFLTYFQNEAQLEKSRLLSDRFSAERPKGSFSTLEIQRTEQGDSAMYLCASSFTGTGGYTFGSGTRLTVV.

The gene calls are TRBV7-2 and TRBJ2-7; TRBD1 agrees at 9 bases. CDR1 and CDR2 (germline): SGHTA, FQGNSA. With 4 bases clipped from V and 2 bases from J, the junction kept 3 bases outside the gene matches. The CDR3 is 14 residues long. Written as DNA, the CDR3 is TGTGCCAGCAGCTGGGGGGACAGGGCCTACGAGCAGTACTTC. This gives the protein CASSWGDRAYEQYF.

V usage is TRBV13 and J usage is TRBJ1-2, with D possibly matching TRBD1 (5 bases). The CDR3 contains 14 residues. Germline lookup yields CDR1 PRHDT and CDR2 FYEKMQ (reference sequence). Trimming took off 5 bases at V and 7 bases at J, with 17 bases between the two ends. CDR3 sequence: CASSPPGGLGGYTF. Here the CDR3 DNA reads TGTGCCAGCAGCCCTCCGGGGGGGTTGGGTGGCTACACCTTC.

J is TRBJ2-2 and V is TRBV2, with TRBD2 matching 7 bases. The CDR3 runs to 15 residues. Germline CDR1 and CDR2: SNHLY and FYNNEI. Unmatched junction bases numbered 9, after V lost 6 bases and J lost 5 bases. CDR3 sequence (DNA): TGTGCCAGCAGGGGGCTTGCGGGGGAGACCGGGGAGCTGTTTTTT. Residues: CASRGLAGETGELFF. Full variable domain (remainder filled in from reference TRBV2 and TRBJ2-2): EPEVTQTPSHQVTQMGQEVILRCVPISNHLYFYWYRQILGQKVEFLVSFYNNEISEKSEIFDDQFSVERPDGSNFTLKIRSTKLEDSAMYFCASRGLAGETGELFFGEGSRLTVL.

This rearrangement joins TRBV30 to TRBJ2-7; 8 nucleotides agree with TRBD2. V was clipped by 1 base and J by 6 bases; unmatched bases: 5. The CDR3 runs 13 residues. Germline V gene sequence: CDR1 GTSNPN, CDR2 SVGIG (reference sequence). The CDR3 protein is CAWSGTSKPEQYF. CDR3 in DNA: TGTGCCTGGAGTGGGACTAGCAAGCCCGAGCAGTACTTC.

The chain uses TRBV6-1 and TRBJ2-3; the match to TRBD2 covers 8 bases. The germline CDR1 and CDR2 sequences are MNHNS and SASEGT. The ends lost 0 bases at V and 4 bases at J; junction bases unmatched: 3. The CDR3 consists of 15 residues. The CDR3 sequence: CASSEALSGADTQYF. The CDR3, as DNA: TGTGCCAGCAGTGAAGCGCTTAGCGGGGCAGATACGCAGTATTTT.

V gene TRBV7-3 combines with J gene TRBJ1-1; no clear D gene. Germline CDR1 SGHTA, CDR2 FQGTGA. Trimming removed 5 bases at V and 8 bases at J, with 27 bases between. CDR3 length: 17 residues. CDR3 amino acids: CASSPGGVGSVLREAFF. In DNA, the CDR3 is TGTGCCAGCAGCCCGGGAGGCGTGGGGTCGGTGTTAAGAGAAGCTTTCTTT.

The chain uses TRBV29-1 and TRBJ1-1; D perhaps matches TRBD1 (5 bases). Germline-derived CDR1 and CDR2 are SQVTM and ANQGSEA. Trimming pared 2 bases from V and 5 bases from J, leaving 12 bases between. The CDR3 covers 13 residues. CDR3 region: CSVEPGVKTEAFF. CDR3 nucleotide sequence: TGCAGCGTTGAACCGGGGGTTAAGACTGAAGCTTTCTTT. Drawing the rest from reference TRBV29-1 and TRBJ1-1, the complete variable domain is SAVISQKPSRDICQRGTSLTIQCQVDSQVTMMFWYRQQPGQSLTLIATANQGSEATYESGFVIDKFPISRPNLTFSTLTVSNMSPEDSSIYLCSVEPGVKTEAFFGQGTRLTVV.

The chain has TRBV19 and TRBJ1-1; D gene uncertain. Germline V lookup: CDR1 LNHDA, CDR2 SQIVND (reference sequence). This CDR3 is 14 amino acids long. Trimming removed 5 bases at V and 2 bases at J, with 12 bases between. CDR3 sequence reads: CASSPPPGNTEAFF. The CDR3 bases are TGTGCCAGTAGTCCCCCCCCAGGTAACACTGAAGCTTTCTTT.

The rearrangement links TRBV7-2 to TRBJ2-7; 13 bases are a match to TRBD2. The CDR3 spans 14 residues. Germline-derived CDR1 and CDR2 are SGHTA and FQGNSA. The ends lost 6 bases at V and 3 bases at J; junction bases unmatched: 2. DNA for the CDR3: TGTGCCAGCAGAGGACTAGCGGGAGACTACGAGCAGTACTTC. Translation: CASRGLAGDYEQYF.

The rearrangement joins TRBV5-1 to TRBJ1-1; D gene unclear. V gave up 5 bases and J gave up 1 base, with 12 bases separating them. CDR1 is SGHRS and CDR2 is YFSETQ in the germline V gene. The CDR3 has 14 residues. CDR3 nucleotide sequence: TGCGCCAGCAGGACCGAGGGTGGGAACACTGAAGCTTTCTTT. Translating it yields CASRTEGGNTEAFF.

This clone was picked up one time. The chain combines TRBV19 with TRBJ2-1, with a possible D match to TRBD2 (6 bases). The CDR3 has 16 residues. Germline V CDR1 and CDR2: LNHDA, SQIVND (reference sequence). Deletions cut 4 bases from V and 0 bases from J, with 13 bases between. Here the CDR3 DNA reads TGTGCCAGTAGTAGACTTATGGGGGGCTCCTACAATGAGCAGTTCTTC. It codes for CASSRLMGGSYNEQFF.

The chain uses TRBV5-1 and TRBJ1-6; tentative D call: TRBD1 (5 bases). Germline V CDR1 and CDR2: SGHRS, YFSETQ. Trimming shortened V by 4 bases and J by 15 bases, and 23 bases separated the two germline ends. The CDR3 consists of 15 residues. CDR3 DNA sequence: TGCGCCAGCAGCCCCGGGCAGGGAAAAGGAGAGAACCTCCACTTT. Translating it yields CASSPGQGKGENLHF.

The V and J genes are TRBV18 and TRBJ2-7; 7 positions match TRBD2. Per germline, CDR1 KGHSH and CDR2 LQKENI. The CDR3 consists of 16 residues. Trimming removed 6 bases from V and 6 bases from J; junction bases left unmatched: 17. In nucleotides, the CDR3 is TGTGCCAGCTCTTTTATCGACCCCGGGACGGGGGGCGAGCAGTACTTC. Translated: CASSFIDPGTGGEQYF.

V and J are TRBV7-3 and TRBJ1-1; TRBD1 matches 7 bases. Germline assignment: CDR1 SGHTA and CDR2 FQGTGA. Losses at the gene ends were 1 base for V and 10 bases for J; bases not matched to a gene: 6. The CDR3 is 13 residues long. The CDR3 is CASSLNVQGRAFF. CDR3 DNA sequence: TGTGCCAGCAGCTTAAATGTACAGGGGCGAGCTTTCTTT.

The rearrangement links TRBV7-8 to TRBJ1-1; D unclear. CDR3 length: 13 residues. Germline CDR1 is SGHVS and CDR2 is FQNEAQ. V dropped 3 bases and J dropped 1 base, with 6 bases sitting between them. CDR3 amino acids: CASSFSGNTEAFF. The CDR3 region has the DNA TGTGCCAGCAGCTTTTCGGGGAACACTGAAGCTTTCTTT.